Below, one TCR beta chain is given with its context. This specimen comes from a study of blood T cell repertoires in COVID-19. For the study at large: T cells, B-cell-depleted T cells, or PBMCs provided the cDNA or gDNA that served as material.

As originally analysed: From reference gene primer amplification, estimates of nucleated cell counts were derived. The table came from immunoSEQ multiplex PCR; TCRdb's copy has only in-frame clones and leaves some out. The D gene and trimming were derived from the DNA, and the V and J assignments and clone size from that table. This table has 40,000 to 55,000 clones, 88% appearing once. The CDR3 length is 14 residues. J was trimmed by 4 bases and V by 7 bases; bases with no gene match: 8. The germline CDR1 and CDR2 sequences are MNHEY and SVGAGI. Specimen: peripheral blood. The clonotype was recovered from a human donor in a cohort sampled during active COVID-19. The V gene is TRBV6-5, the J gene TRBJ1-2, with TRBD1 matching over 8 bases. CDR3 loop: CASINLGQGYGYTF. The CDR3 DNA reads as TGTGCCAGCATCAATCTCGGACAGGGCTATGGCTACACCTTC.